This TCR beta chain was documented in a study of T cells after yellow fever vaccination. This clonotype was seen ten or more times. Its antigen is as yet unknown. The study's findings and limits: The booster saw the reappearance of most primary-vaccination clones (roughly 96% CD4, roughly 90% CD8).

MiXCR, run by TCRdb on the 5' RACE reads, gives a single entry per CDR3 protein. In the table there are more than 300,000 distinct CDR3 sequences, 3.5% to 4.5% of which are singletons. This TCR was sampled from a man in his late teens or twenties who received the YFV17D yellow fever vaccine. The sample here was PBMCs, taken 15 days after the yellow fever booster vaccination.

The CDR3 sequence: CASTGWQVGKNIQYF. CDR3 bases: TGTGCCAGTACAGGATGGCAAGTCGGCAAAAACATTCAGTACTTC. J is TRBJ2-4 and V is TRBV19; no firm D call. V lost 7 bases and J 3 bases, leaving 16 bases between the germline ends. Germline V gene lookup returns CDR1 LNHDA and CDR2 SQIVND (reference sequence). The CDR3 covers 15 residues.